These T cell receptor beta chains were read from a single sample in a study of T cell repertoires in cytomegalovirus infection. These receptors have no identified antigens. Each CDR3 protein gets one entry after TCRdb re-called the reads with MiXCR. Seen here are under 850,000 distinct CDR3 sequences, roughly 30% observed once, and the top ten hold 18%. Sample: cultured PBMCs, taken from culture after CMV antigen stimulation. These TCRs come from a human donor in good health (CMV status not recorded). Some clones in this sample may be carry-over from other donors' samples. CDR3s include the opening cysteine and the closing phenylalanine or tryptophan. The order of the fields is D gene, V gene, clone size, J gene, CDR3 DNA, CDR3 protein. A D gene is named only where the DNA matches it firmly. The size of a clone is reported for some rows only, either as once, few or many, or as a class for expanded clones.

.	TRBV28	.	TRBJ2-3	TGTGCCATCCAGGGGCATAGCACAGATACGCAGTATTTT	CAIQGHSTDTQYF
TRBD2	TRBV5-6	few	TRBJ2-4	TGTGCCAGCAGCTTCCGAGCGGGAGTAGCCAAAAACATTCAGTACTTC	CASSFRAGVAKNIQYF
TRBD2	TRBV30	.	TRBJ2-3	TGTGCCTGGACCCTAGCGGGAGGATTACCCACAGATACGCAGTATTTT	CAWTLAGGLPTDTQYF
.	TRBV12-3/TRBV12-4	.	TRBJ1-6	TGTGCCAGCACCCTAACCTATAATTCACCCCTCCACTTT	CASTLTYNSPLHF
.	TRBV20-1	.	TRBJ1-1	TGCAGTGCTTTGGTGAACACTGAAGCTTTCTTT	CSALVNTEAFF
TRBD2	TRBV4-3	few	TRBJ2-7	TGCGCCAGCAGCCCTAAGACTAGCGACATTTACGAGCAGTACTTC	CASSPKTSDIYEQYF
TRBD1	TRBV7-2	many	TRBJ2-4	TGTGCCAGCAGCTTAACAGGACAGACAGGGGACATTCAGTACTTC	CASSLTGQTGDIQYF
.	TRBV19	.	TRBJ1-2	TGTGCCAGTACAGTCCTGGGGTATGGCTACACCTTC	CASTVLGYGYTF
TRBD2	TRBV7-2	.	TRBJ2-5	TGTGCCAGCAGCTTAGTCTCACTAGCGGAACGATTAAGGACCGGCGTGGAGACCCAGTACTTC	CASSLVSLAERLRTGVETQYF
.	TRBV2	few	TRBJ2-3	TGTGCCAGCCGGGACTCATCGACCCTCTCAGATACGCAGTATTTT	CASRDSSTLSDTQYF
.	TRBV28	once	TRBJ1-3	TGTGCCAGCAGTTCACCCTGGGGGGTCTCTGGAAACACCATATATTTT	CASSSPWGVSGNTIYF
.	TRBV5-1	.	TRBJ1-4	TGCGCCAGCAGCCCGGTGGTAGGGGCTAATGAAAAACTGTTTTTT	CASSPVVGANEKLFF
.	TRBV7-2	few	TRBJ2-5	TGTGCCAGCAGTCAGAGCTTGCGGGAGACCCAGTACTTC	CASSQSLRETQYF
.	TRBV11-2	few	TRBJ2-5	TGTGCCAGCAGCTTAGATCCTGGGGGGCGAGAGACCCAGTACTTC	CASSLDPGGRETQYF
.	TRBV7-2	.	TRBJ2-1	TGTGCCAGCAGCCCTCAAGCTGAGCAGTTCTTC	CASSPQAEQFF
.	TRBV4-1	.	TRBJ2-1	TGCGCCAGCAGCCAAGTCTACGCGGGCCTCTACAATGAGCAGTTCTTC	CASSQVYAGLYNEQFF
.	TRBV7-2	many	TRBJ1-5	TGTGCCAGCAGCTCTTTCAATCAGCCCCAGCATTTT	CASSSFNQPQHF
.	TRBV4-2	.	TRBJ2-3	TGTGCCAGCAGCAACCGACAGGGCACAGATACGCAGTATTTT	CASSNRQGTDTQYF
.	TRBV6-6	few	TRBJ1-1	TGTGCCAGCAACTACAGGACAGAGAACACTGAAGCTTTCTTT	CASNYRTENTEAFF
TRBD1	TRBV7-2	.	TRBJ1-2	TGTGCCAGCAGCCGGGTACCGCAGGGGGAGTTTGGCTACACCTTC	CASSRVPQGEFGYTF
.	TRBV3-1	.	TRBJ1-1	TGTGCCAGCAGCCAAGATCGTGAAGCTTTCTTT	CASSQDREAFF
.	TRBV18	few	TRBJ2-7	TGTGCCAGCTCACTCATCCGGGACCGATCCTACGAGCAGTACTTC	CASSLIRDRSYEQYF
.	TRBV19	.	TRBJ2-7	TGTGCCAGTAAGGAAGGGTGTGGGGGGCTCGAGCAGTACTTC	CASKEGCGGLEQYF
TRBD2	TRBV12-3/TRBV12-4	few	TRBJ2-7	TGTGCCAGCAGCCAATGGGGGTTCGGGGGGAGCTCCTACGAGCAGTACTTC	CASSQWGFGGSSYEQYF
.	TRBV7-2	.	TRBJ1-1	TGTGCCAGCAGCTTACGTCCGGACAGTTTGAACACTGAAGCTTTCTTT	CASSLRPDSLNTEAFF
.	TRBV10-3	.	TRBJ1-1	TGTGCCATCCAAGGACAGTCGAACACTGAAGCTTTCTTT	CAIQGQSNTEAFF
.	TRBV4-1	.	TRBJ1-1	TGCGCCAGCAGCCACGGGACGGAGAACACTGAAGCTTTCTTT	CASSHGTENTEAFF
TRBD2	TRBV6-1	.	TRBJ2-7	TGTGCCAGCAAGCAGGGACTAGCGGTCTACGAGCAGTACTTC	CASKQGLAVYEQYF
.	TRBV12-3/TRBV12-4	few	TRBJ1-2	TGTGCCAGCAGTTTTTCCCCACACAGCTATGGCTACACCTTC	CASSFSPHSYGYTF
.	TRBV4-1	.	TRBJ1-1	TGCGCCAGCAGCCAAGAAGGTTGGGGATACACTGAAGCTTTCTTT	CASSQEGWGYTEAFF
TRBD1	TRBV7-2	many	TRBJ2-7	TGTGCCAGCAGCCTAGGAGCTAGGGGGCATGGTGAGCAGTACTTC	CASSLGARGHGEQYF
TRBD2	TRBV19	.	TRBJ2-1	TGTGCCAGTGGCCGAGTTGGCGGGGGGGCCAAGGTGGCCTACAATGAGCAGTTCTTC	CASGRVGGGAKVAYNEQFF
TRBD1	TRBV29-1	.	TRBJ1-2	TGCAGCGTGCGTACAGGGGATTTCGGCTATGGCTACACCTTC	CSVRTGDFGYGYTF
TRBD2	TRBV7-2	.	TRBJ2-5	TGTGCCAGCAGCTTAGTTGGGGGAGGGTACCAAGAGACCCAGTACTTC	CASSLVGGGYQETQYF
TRBD2	TRBV19	few	TRBJ2-3	TGTGCCAGCAGAAGGGCCCCTACTAGCGGGGGGCGATATGCTAGCACAGATACGCAGTATTTT	CASRRAPTSGGRYASTDTQYF
TRBD2	TRBV12-3/TRBV12-4	few	TRBJ2-5	TGTGCCAGCAGTTTACTCCTAGCGGGGGCCCAAGAGACCCAGTACTTC	CASSLLLAGAQETQYF
.	TRBV18	few	TRBJ1-2	TGTGCCAGCTCACTGAGCCCGCGACAGCCGCTTAACTATGGCTACACCTTC	CASSLSPRQPLNYGYTF
.	TRBV12-3/TRBV12-4	many	TRBJ2-5	TGTGCCAGCAGTTTACGGTATCAAGAGACCCAGTACTTC	CASSLRYQETQYF
TRBD2	TRBV11-2	few	TRBJ2-1	TGTGCCAGCAGCTCCCAAACACTAGCGGGAGCTCAGGAGCAGTTCTTC	CASSSQTLAGAQEQFF
.	TRBV7-4	.	TRBJ2-1	TGTGCCAGCAACCAGCGGTTCTCCTACAATGAGCAGTTCTTC	CASNQRFSYNEQFF
.	TRBV2	.	TRBJ2-3	TGTGCCAGCCCCGGGAGGAACAGGGACACAGATACGCAGTATTTT	CASPGRNRDTDTQYF
.	TRBV7-2	many	TRBJ1-4	TGTGCCAGCAGCTTAAGGTTCGACATATATAATGAAAAACTGTTTTTT	CASSLRFDIYNEKLFF
.	TRBV7-9	.	TRBJ2-7	TGTGCCAGCAGCTTAGTGGGGGGTAGGGGCGAGCAGTACTTC	CASSLVGGRGEQYF
.	TRBV12-3/TRBV12-4	.	TRBJ1-3	TGTGCCAGCAGTTTTTCTATCGACCTGACCTCTGGAAACACCATATATTTT	CASSFSIDLTSGNTIYF
.	TRBV20-1	.	TRBJ2-1	TGCAGTGCCCATTCGGTCCTATCCTACAATGAGCAGTTCTTC	CSAHSVLSYNEQFF
.	TRBV6-1	.	TRBJ2-7	TGTGCCAGCACAATAAGTAACTCCTACGAGCAGTACTTC	CASTISNSYEQYF
TRBD1	TRBV20-1	.	TRBJ1-2	TGCAGTGCTCCCCCCCGGGACAGGGTCAATGGCTACACCTTC	CSAPPRDRVNGYTF
.	TRBV7-2	few	TRBJ2-6	TGTGCCAGCACCCGTCCAAGAAACTCTGGGGCCAACGTCCTGACTTTC	CASTRPRNSGANVLTF
.	TRBV7-2	many	TRBJ1-1	TGTGCCAGCAGGCTGGGGAGGGTTGGCACTGAAGCTTTCTTT	CASRLGRVGTEAFF
TRBD2	TRBV5-4	.	TRBJ2-7	TGTGCCAGCAGCGGATCGGGACTATCCCACGAGCAGTACTTC	CASSGSGLSHEQYF
TRBD1	TRBV12-3/TRBV12-4	.	TRBJ1-5	TGTGCCAGCAGTTTTTCAGGGGGGGATCAGCCCCAGCATTTT	CASSFSGGDQPQHF
.	TRBV11-2	.	TRBJ1-5	TGTGCCAGCAGCTTAGTGGGCGGCAGGGGTAATCAGCCCCAGCATTTT	CASSLVGGRGNQPQHF
.	TRBV5-1	.	TRBJ1-1	TGCGCCAGCAGCCTGGAAATAGGGTGGAACACTGAAGCTTTCTTT	CASSLEIGWNTEAFF
TRBD2	TRBV6-8	few	TRBJ2-7	TGTGCCAGCAGTTACGCTAGCGGGACTGCCTACGAGCAGTACTTC	CASSYASGTAYEQYF
.	TRBV7-2	few	TRBJ2-1	TGTGCCAGCAGCAACAGGAGGTACAATGAGCAGTTCTTC	CASSNRRYNEQFF